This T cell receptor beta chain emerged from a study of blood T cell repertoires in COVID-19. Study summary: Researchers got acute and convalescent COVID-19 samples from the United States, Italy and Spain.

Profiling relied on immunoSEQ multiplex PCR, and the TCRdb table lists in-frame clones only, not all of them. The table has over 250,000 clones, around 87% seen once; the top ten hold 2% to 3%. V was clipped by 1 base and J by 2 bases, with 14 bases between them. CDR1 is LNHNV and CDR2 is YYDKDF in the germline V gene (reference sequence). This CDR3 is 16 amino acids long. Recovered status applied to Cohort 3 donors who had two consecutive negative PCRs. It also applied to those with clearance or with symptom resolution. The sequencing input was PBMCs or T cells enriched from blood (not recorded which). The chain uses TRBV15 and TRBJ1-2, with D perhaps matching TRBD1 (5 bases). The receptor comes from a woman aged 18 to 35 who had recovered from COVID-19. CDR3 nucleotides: TGTGCCACCAGCAGAGGCGTGGGACTCCAGAACTATGGCTACACCTTC. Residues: CATSRGVGLQNYGYTF.